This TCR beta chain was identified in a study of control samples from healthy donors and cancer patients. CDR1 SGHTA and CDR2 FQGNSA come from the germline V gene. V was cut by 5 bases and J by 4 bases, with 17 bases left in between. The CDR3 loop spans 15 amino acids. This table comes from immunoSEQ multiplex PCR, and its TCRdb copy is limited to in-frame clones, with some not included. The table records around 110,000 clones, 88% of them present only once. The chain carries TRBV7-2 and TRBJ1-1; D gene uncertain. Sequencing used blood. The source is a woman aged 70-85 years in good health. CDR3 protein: CASSKQRTKLTEAFF. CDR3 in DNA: TGTGCCAGCAGCAAACAGAGAACCAAACTCACTGAAGCTTTCTTT.